These T cell receptor beta chains were read from a single sample in a study of cytomegalovirus exposure and HLA in healthy donors. The data were produced by immunoSEQ multiplex PCR, yet TCRdb's version contains in-frame clones alone and is incomplete. The table shows about 160,000 clones, with roughly 82% occurring only once. The sequencing input was PBMCs. Source of these receptors: a girl between 10 and 17 years old in good health and CMV-seropositive. Both conserved end residues are part of each CDR3. The D gene is left open where the match is weak. A clone size is listed for some rows: how often the clone was seen (once, few, many), or a class if it is expanded.

CDR3aa: CASSEMTGGYGYTF; CDR3nt: TGTGCCAGCAGTGAAATGACAGGTGGCTATGGCTACACCTTC; v_gene: TRBV6-1; j_gene: TRBJ1-2; abundance: -; d_gene: -
CDR3aa: CASSPTQAPGNEQFF; CDR3nt: TGTGCCAGCAGCCCGACTCAAGCCCCCGGCAATGAGCAGTTCTTC; v_gene: TRBV4-2; j_gene: TRBJ2-1; abundance: -; d_gene: -
CDR3aa: CASSIRQNNEQFF; CDR3nt: TGTGCCAGTAGTATTCGACAGAATAATGAGCAGTTCTTC; v_gene: TRBV19; j_gene: TRBJ2-1; abundance: -; d_gene: -
CDR3aa: CASSWSETQYF; CDR3nt: TGTGCCAGCAGTTGGAGCGAGACCCAGTACTTC; v_gene: TRBV7-9; j_gene: TRBJ2-5; abundance: -; d_gene: -
CDR3aa: CASSVGRETQYF; CDR3nt: TGTGCCAGCAGCGTAGGGAGGGAGACCCAGTACTTC; v_gene: TRBV9; j_gene: TRBJ2-5; abundance: -; d_gene: -
CDR3aa: CASSYQGVSEAFF; CDR3nt: TGTGCCAGCAGTTACCAGGGGGTGAGTGAAGCTTTCTTT; v_gene: TRBV6-6; j_gene: TRBJ1-1; abundance: once; d_gene: TRBD1
CDR3aa: CAISEHRGENTEAFF; CDR3nt: TGTGCCATCAGTGAGCATCGGGGAGAGAACACTGAAGCTTTCTTT; v_gene: TRBV10-3; j_gene: TRBJ1-1; abundance: -; d_gene: -
CDR3aa: CAWSRAGNYGYTF; CDR3nt: TGTGCCTGGTCACGTGCGGGTAACTATGGCTACACCTTC; v_gene: TRBV30; j_gene: TRBJ1-2; abundance: -; d_gene: -
CDR3aa: CASSPQGWGIYGYTF; CDR3nt: TGTGCCAGCAGCCCACAGGGGTGGGGGATCTATGGCTACACCTTC; v_gene: TRBV6-5; j_gene: TRBJ1-2; abundance: -; d_gene: TRBD1
CDR3aa: CASSLAGGRDTQYF; CDR3nt: TGTGCCAGCAGCCTAGCGGGAGGCAGAGATACGCAGTATTTT; v_gene: TRBV7-9; j_gene: TRBJ2-3; abundance: -; d_gene: TRBD2
CDR3aa: CASSLAGYEQYF; CDR3nt: TGTGCCAGCAGCTTAGCCGGGTACGAGCAGTACTTC; v_gene: TRBV11-2; j_gene: TRBJ2-7; abundance: few; d_gene: -
CDR3aa: CASSASGQETQYF; CDR3nt: TGCGCCAGCTCGGCTAGCGGACAAGAGACCCAGTACTTC; v_gene: TRBV5-1; j_gene: TRBJ2-5; abundance: -; d_gene: TRBD2
CDR3aa: CASSWGLAGDTQYF; CDR3nt: TGTGCCAGCAGTTGGGGGCTAGCGGGAGATACGCAGTATTTT; v_gene: TRBV27; j_gene: TRBJ2-3; abundance: -; d_gene: TRBD2
CDR3aa: CSVAPPGSTYEQYF; CDR3nt: TGCAGCGTCGCCCCCCCGGGGTCTACCTACGAGCAGTACTTC; v_gene: TRBV29-1; j_gene: TRBJ2-7; abundance: -; d_gene: -
CDR3aa: CAWSVFRDTEAFF; CDR3nt: TGTGCCTGGAGTGTATTCCGGGACACTGAAGCTTTCTTT; v_gene: TRBV30; j_gene: TRBJ1-1; abundance: -; d_gene: -
CDR3aa: CASSPVAGVSSYEQYF; CDR3nt: TGTGCCAGCTCACCCGTAGCGGGAGTGAGCTCCTACGAGCAGTACTTC; v_gene: TRBV18; j_gene: TRBJ2-7; abundance: -; d_gene: TRBD2
CDR3aa: CAISESGQGGNEQFF; CDR3nt: TGTGCCATCAGTGAGTCGGGACAGGGTGGGAATGAGCAGTTCTTC; v_gene: TRBV10-3; j_gene: TRBJ2-1; abundance: -; d_gene: TRBD1
CDR3aa: CASSLVGGAYGYTF; CDR3nt: TGTGCCAGCAGCTTAGTAGGGGGTGCCTATGGCTACACCTTC; v_gene: TRBV7-9; j_gene: TRBJ1-2; abundance: -; d_gene: -
CDR3aa: CASSWGDGYEQYF; CDR3nt: TGTGCCAGCAGTTGGGGAGATGGGTACGAGCAGTACTTC; v_gene: TRBV28; j_gene: TRBJ2-7; abundance: -; d_gene: -
CDR3aa: CASSSRGQEQYF; CDR3nt: TGTGCCAGCAGCTCTCGGGGTCAGGAGCAGTACTTC; v_gene: TRBV9; j_gene: TRBJ2-7; abundance: -; d_gene: -
CDR3aa: CASHPGTVNEKLFF; CDR3nt: TGTGCCAGCCACCCCGGGACAGTGAATGAAAAACTGTTTTTT; v_gene: TRBV18; j_gene: TRBJ1-4; abundance: -; d_gene: TRBD1
CDR3aa: CATEEAQREKLFF; CDR3nt: TGTGCCACTGAGGAGGCCCAGAGGGAAAAACTGTTTTTT; v_gene: TRBV28; j_gene: TRBJ1-4; abundance: -; d_gene: -
CDR3aa: CASSLSGMPYEQYF; CDR3nt: TGTGCCAGCAGCTTAAGCGGGATGCCCTACGAGCAGTACTTC; v_gene: TRBV5-4; j_gene: TRBJ2-7; abundance: -; d_gene: TRBD2
CDR3aa: CASSEGASGGTDTQYF; CDR3nt: TGTGCCAGCAGTGAAGGCGCTAGCGGGGGCACAGATACGCAGTATTTT; v_gene: TRBV6-4; j_gene: TRBJ2-3; abundance: few; d_gene: TRBD2
CDR3aa: CASSPMTGKANEKLFF; CDR3nt: TGTGCCAGCTCACCTATGACAGGGAAGGCTAATGAAAAACTGTTTTTT; v_gene: TRBV18; j_gene: TRBJ1-4; abundance: few; d_gene: TRBD1
CDR3aa: CASSFSQGRLTEAFF; CDR3nt: TGTGCCAGCAGCTTTAGTCAGGGGAGATTGACTGAAGCTTTCTTT; v_gene: TRBV7-8; j_gene: TRBJ1-1; abundance: -; d_gene: -
CDR3aa: CASSLERTALAYGYTF; CDR3nt: TGCGCCAGCAGCTTGGAACGGACTGCGCTTGCCTATGGCTACACCTTC; v_gene: TRBV5-1; j_gene: TRBJ1-2; abundance: -; d_gene: -
CDR3aa: CASSLGTGALSGNTIYF; CDR3nt: TGCGCCAGCAGCTTAGGGACAGGTGCATTATCTGGAAACACCATATATTTT; v_gene: TRBV5-1; j_gene: TRBJ1-3; abundance: -; d_gene: TRBD1
CDR3aa: CATSRDFRGGDNSPLHF; CDR3nt: TGTGCCACCAGCAGAGATTTTCGGGGGGGTGATAATTCACCCCTCCACTTT; v_gene: TRBV15; j_gene: TRBJ1-6; abundance: -; d_gene: -
CDR3aa: CASSEGGRGEKLFF; CDR3nt: TGTGCCAGCAGTGAGGGGGGAAGGGGTGAAAAACTGTTTTTT; v_gene: TRBV6-4; j_gene: TRBJ1-4; abundance: -; d_gene: -
CDR3aa: CASSQVLAGDGDTQYF; CDR3nt: TGCGCCAGCAGCCAAGTACTAGCGGGGGACGGGGACACGCAGTATTTT; v_gene: TRBV4-1; j_gene: TRBJ2-3; abundance: -; d_gene: TRBD2
CDR3aa: CASSLAPPGRGNGYTF; CDR3nt: TGTGCCAGCAGTTTAGCCCCCCCGGGCAGGGGGAATGGCTACACCTTC; v_gene: TRBV28; j_gene: TRBJ1-2; abundance: -; d_gene: TRBD1
CDR3aa: CASSQIQGAIVSGNTIYF; CDR3nt: TGTGCCAGCAGCCAGATACAGGGGGCGATCGTCTCTGGAAACACCATATATTTT; v_gene: TRBV11-2; j_gene: TRBJ1-3; abundance: -; d_gene: TRBD1
CDR3aa: CASSLYGRGRPDIQYF; CDR3nt: TGTGCCAGCAGCTTATATGGCAGGGGGCGCCCAGACATTCAGTACTTC; v_gene: TRBV11-1; j_gene: TRBJ2-4; abundance: -; d_gene: TRBD1
CDR3aa: CASSWGRGDTQYF; CDR3nt: TGTGCCAGCAGTTGGGGTAGGGGAGATACGCAGTATTTT; v_gene: TRBV27; j_gene: TRBJ2-3; abundance: -; d_gene: -
CDR3aa: CASSLDSGTEAFF; CDR3nt: TGTGCCAGCAGTTTGGACTCGGGAACTGAAGCTTTCTTT; v_gene: TRBV27; j_gene: TRBJ1-1; abundance: -; d_gene: -
CDR3aa: CASSTRAGTGGNTEAFF; CDR3nt: TGTGCCAGCAGCACCAGGGCCGGGACAGGGGGAAACACTGAAGCTTTCTTT; v_gene: TRBV5-8; j_gene: TRBJ1-1; abundance: -; d_gene: TRBD1
CDR3aa: CASSLGLNHGYTF; CDR3nt: TGCGCCAGCAGCTTGGGGCTCAACCATGGCTACACCTTC; v_gene: TRBV5-1; j_gene: TRBJ1-2; abundance: -; d_gene: -
CDR3aa: CASPERGTTFTDTQYF; CDR3nt: TGTGCCAGCCCAGAAAGGGGGACGACCTTCACAGATACGCAGTATTTT; v_gene: TRBV18; j_gene: TRBJ2-3; abundance: -; d_gene: -
CDR3aa: CASSLPGGPSEQYF; CDR3nt: TGTGCCAGCAGCTTGCCCGGGGGGCCTAGCGAGCAGTACTTC; v_gene: TRBV5-4; j_gene: TRBJ2-7; abundance: -; d_gene: -
CDR3aa: CASSAGGLRNTIYF; CDR3nt: TGTGCCAGCTCCGCCGGAGGATTGAGAAACACCATATATTTT; v_gene: TRBV18; j_gene: TRBJ1-3; abundance: -; d_gene: -
CDR3aa: CASRPPGTGGDTQYF; CDR3nt: TGCGCCAGCAGACCTCCCGGGACGGGGGGAGATACGCAGTATTTT; v_gene: TRBV5-1; j_gene: TRBJ2-3; abundance: -; d_gene: TRBD2
CDR3aa: CASSQGTVTNEKLFF; CDR3nt: TGCGCCAGCAGCCAAGGGACAGTAACTAATGAAAAACTGTTTTTT; v_gene: TRBV4-1; j_gene: TRBJ1-4; abundance: few; d_gene: -
CDR3aa: CASSILGGPGETQYF; CDR3nt: TGTGCCAGCAGTATCCTAGGGGGCCCTGGTGAGACCCAGTACTTC; v_gene: TRBV27; j_gene: TRBJ2-5; abundance: -; d_gene: TRBD1
CDR3aa: CASSFGNGQETQYF; CDR3nt: TGTGCCAGCAGCTTCGGGAACGGACAAGAGACCCAGTACTTC; v_gene: TRBV5-4; j_gene: TRBJ2-5; abundance: few; d_gene: -